These 11 T cell receptor beta chains came from one sample sequenced in a study of blood T cells in healthy people across ages (dated by TCRdb to between 2014 and 2017). The receptor library was made with 5' RACE. Instrument on record: Illumina HiSeq 2500. A second 7 to 11 cycle PCR used a sample-barcoded 5' primer and a J-beta primer mix. TCRdb trimmed public reads at Q25 via fastp, called clones via MiXCR and kept in-frame beta chains. Every entry covers one CDR3 protein and lists the most common genes and DNA from its rows. The sample table records fewer than 2,000,000 distinct CDR3 sequences; roughly a third of these occur just once. Approximately 11% of the sample goes to the ten largest clones. The sequenced material came from blood. Every receptor here comes from a woman aged 30 to 39 in good health.

The rearrangement uses TRBV4-1 and TRBJ2-7; D gene unclear. The V end lost 0 bases, the J end lost 3 bases, and 9 bases lay between the germline ends. Germline V gene data show CDR1 as MGHRA and CDR2 as YSYEKL. This CDR3 is built from 14 residues. As DNA, the CDR3 is TGCGCCAGCAGCCAAGATGGTATCGGCTACGAGCAGTACTTC. Its translation: CASSQDGIGYEQYF.

This clonotype was detected a few times. The rearrangement links TRBV5-1 to TRBJ2-5; a possible D gene is TRBD1 (8 bases). In germline, CDR1 is SGHRS, CDR2 YFSETQ. There are 14 residues in the CDR3. Trimming pared 4 bases from V and 5 bases from J, leaving 15 bases between. CDR3 DNA sequence: TGCGCCAGCAGCCAAGTACAGGGGGGGGAGACCCAGTACTTC. This translates into CASSQVQGGETQYF. Looking up the rest from reference TRBV5-1 and TRBJ2-5 gives the full variable domain: KAGVTQTPRYLIKTRGQQVTLSCSPISGHRSVSWYQQTPGQGLQFLFEYFSETQRNKGNFPGRFSGRQFSNSRSEMNVSTLELGDSALYLCASSQVQGGETQYFGPGTRLLVL.

V gene TRBV15 combines with J gene TRBJ2-5, with 8 bases fitting TRBD2. CDR1 is LNHNV, CDR2 YYDKDF, per germline (reference sequence). V shed 4 bases and J 3 bases; nucleotides not matched to a gene: 4. This CDR3 has 14 residues. The CDR3 is CATSMGLVEETQYF. The CDR3 DNA reads as TGTGCCACCAGCATGGGACTAGTGGAAGAGACCCAGTACTTC.

This clonotype was observed a handful of times. The CDR3 nucleotides read TGTGCCAGCAGCTCTAGCGGAGTGGCCACAGATACGCAGTATTTT. Translated: CASSSSGVATDTQYF. V gene TRBV7-9 combines with J gene TRBJ2-3; 7 bases align to TRBD2. Germline values: CDR1 SEHNR, CDR2 FQNEAQ (reference sequence). The CDR3 extends over 15 amino acids. V shed 4 bases and J 2 bases; nucleotides not matched to a gene: 6.

This clonotype has just a few counts. Here the CDR3 reads CASSEGLAGMSYEQYF. For the CDR3, the DNA is TGTGCCAGCAGTGAAGGACTAGCGGGGATGTCCTACGAGCAGTACTTC. This chain uses TRBV6-1 with TRBJ2-7; 11 bases agree with TRBD2. The V segment lost 1 base and the J segment 1 base; nucleotides outside the gene matches: 3. Germline V lookup: CDR1 MNHNS, CDR2 SASEGT. The CDR3 has 16 amino acids.

This chain connects TRBV27 to TRBJ2-7; TRBD2 might be the D (6 bases). The germline V gene has CDR1 MNHEY and CDR2 SMNVEV (reference sequence). This CDR3 is built from 16 residues. The ends were cut back, 0 bases at V and 5 bases at J, with 17 bases in the middle. The CDR3 region has the DNA TGTGCCAGCAGTTTATCGGGGGTAGCGGTCTTCGACGAGCAGTACTTC. Amino acids: CASSLSGVAVFDEQYF.

The CDR3 reads CASSPQPVPNTEAFF. In nucleotides, the CDR3 is TGTGCCAGCTCACCACAGCCGGTCCCAAACACTGAAGCTTTCTTT. The chain carries TRBV18 and TRBJ1-1; D is undetermined. This CDR3 has 15 residues. Looked up from germline, CDR1 is KGHSH and CDR2 is LQKENI. V was pared by 1 base and J by 2 bases, with 11 bases between.

The chain is built from TRBV6-1 and TRBJ2-3; possibly TRBD2 for D (5 bases). The CDR3 is 15 residues long. Trimming removed 3 bases from V and 0 bases from J, with 10 bases in between. Germline assignment: CDR1 MNHNS and CDR2 SASEGT. As DNA, the CDR3 is TGTGCCAGCAGTGAGTGGCGGACTAGCACAGATACGCAGTATTTT. Translated, it gives CASSEWRTSTDTQYF.

This sequence joins TRBV18 and TRBJ1-6; D not resolved. Germline values: CDR1 KGHSH, CDR2 LQKENI. There are 17 residues in the CDR3. Trimming cost V 5 bases and J 2 bases, with 16 bases left between them. CDR3 DNA: TGTGCCAGCTCAGGGCCCGATCGGTCGGCCTATAATTCACCCCTCCACTTT. This gives the protein CASSGPDRSAYNSPLHF.

The rearrangement uses TRBV20-1 and TRBJ1-2; TRBD1 is a possible D gene (5 bases). The V end was cut by 2 bases, the J end by 7 bases, with 14 bases between. CDR1 and CDR2 (germline): DFQATT, SNEGSKA (reference sequence). The CDR3 sequence is 13 residues long. CDR3 sequence reads: CSARPTAPAGYTF. The CDR3 region has the DNA TGCAGTGCTAGACCGACAGCTCCCGCTGGCTACACCTTC.

V and J are TRBV6-5 and TRBJ2-5, with no clear D. Germline V CDR1 and CDR2: MNHEY, SVGAGI. Trimming stripped 2 bases from V and 6 bases from J, with 13 bases between. This CDR3 has 14 residues. CDR3 coding DNA: TGTGCCAGCAGTTACGAGAGTGGGTTGAAGACCCAGTACTTC. Protein: CASSYESGLKTQYF.